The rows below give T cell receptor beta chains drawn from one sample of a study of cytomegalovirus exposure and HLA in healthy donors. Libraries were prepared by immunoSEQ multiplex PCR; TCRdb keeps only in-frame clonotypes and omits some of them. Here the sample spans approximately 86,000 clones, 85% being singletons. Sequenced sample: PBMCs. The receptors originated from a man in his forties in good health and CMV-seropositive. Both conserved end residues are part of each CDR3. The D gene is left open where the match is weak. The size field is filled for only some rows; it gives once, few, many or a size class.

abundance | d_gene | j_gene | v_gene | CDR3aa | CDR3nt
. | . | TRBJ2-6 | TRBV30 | CAWRLTGANVLTF | TGTGCCTGGAGGTTAACTGGGGCCAACGTCCTGACTTTC
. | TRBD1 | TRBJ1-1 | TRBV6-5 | CASSPGTERSFF | TGTGCCAGCAGTCCCGGGACAGAGAGGTCTTTCTTT
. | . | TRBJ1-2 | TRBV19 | CASSSSGLSGYGYTF | TGTGCCAGTAGTAGCTCAGGCCTCTCTGGCTATGGCTACACCTTC
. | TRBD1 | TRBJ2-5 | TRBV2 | CASSGQGAFLQETQYF | TGTGCCAGCAGTGGACAGGGAGCTTTCCTTCAAGAGACCCAGTACTTC
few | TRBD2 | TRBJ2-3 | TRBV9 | CASSPGLAGTDTQYF | TGTGCCAGCAGCCCCGGACTAGCCGGCACAGATACGCAGTATTTT
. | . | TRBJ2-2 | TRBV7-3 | CASSLKLNGGGANTGELFF | TGTGCCAGCAGCTTAAAGTTGAATGGTGGCGGGGCGAACACCGGGGAGCTGTTTTTT
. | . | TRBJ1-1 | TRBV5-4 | CASSPWAGRNTEAFF | TGTGCCAGCAGCCCTTGGGCAGGAAGGAACACTGAAGCTTTCTTT
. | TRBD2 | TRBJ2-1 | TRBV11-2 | CASSLDGGRAYEQFF | TGTGCCAGCAGCTTAGATGGCGGGAGGGCCTACGAGCAGTTCTTC
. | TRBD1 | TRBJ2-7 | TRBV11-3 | CASSPTGTGPHEQYF | TGTGCCAGCAGCCCCACCGGGACAGGGCCCCACGAGCAGTACTTC
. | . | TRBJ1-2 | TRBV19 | CASSLGGARSNYGYTF | TGTGCCAGTAGCCTGGGGGGGGCGCGGAGTAACTATGGCTACACCTTC
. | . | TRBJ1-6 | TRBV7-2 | CASSPGQTTSPLHF | TGTGCCAGCAGCCCAGGACAGACGACTTCACCCCTCCACTTT
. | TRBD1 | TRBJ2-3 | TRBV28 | CASLTGVEDTQYF | TGTGCCAGCCTGACAGGGGTTGAAGATACGCAGTATTTT
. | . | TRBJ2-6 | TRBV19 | CASKISGANVLTF | TGTGCCAGTAAAATATCTGGGGCCAACGTCCTGACTTTC
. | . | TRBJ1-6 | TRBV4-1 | CASSQGQGMYSPLHF | TGCGCCAGCAGCCAAGGGCAGGGTATGTATTCACCCCTCCACTTT
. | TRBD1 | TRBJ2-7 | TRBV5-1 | CASSKGQGDYEQYF | TGCGCCAGCAGCAAGGGACAGGGGGACTACGAGCAGTACTTC
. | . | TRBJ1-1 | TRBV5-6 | CASNWGGGSDTEAFF | TGTGCCAGCAACTGGGGCGGGGGGTCTGACACTGAAGCTTTCTTT
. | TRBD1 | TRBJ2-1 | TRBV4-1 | CASSQGQGAPYNEQFF | TGCGCCAGCAGCCAAGGACAGGGGGCCCCCTACAATGAGCAGTTCTTC